This section outlines one T cell receptor beta chain sequence together with its context. The antigen this receptor binds is unknown. No much larger clonotype is one base removed from it; base qualities were not supplied. This specimen comes from a study of shared clonotypes between healthy human individuals (dated by TCRdb to between 2020 and 2021). As for the study more broadly: A couple of women and three men aged 18 to 49 years were included in the cohort. To increase sequencing depth and limit assay-specific biases, different laboratories used diverse techniques to prepare libraries and sequence TCR repertoires. Leukapheresis yielded between about 0.85 and 9 billion PBMCs per donor. The study deeply sequenced blood TCR repertoires of about 5 healthy adults to estimate repertoire size and the extent of clonotype sharing between individuals. Overall study results and their limits: The small number of donors limited the genetic and exposure-history diversity represented. Sampling was limited to blood, and TCR repertoires in tissue likely differ from TCR repertoires in blood. Pairwise subsampling indicated that sequencing depth was expected to affect the degree of clonotype sharing among donors.

TCR CDR3 regions were amplified from genomic DNA by multiplex PCR using the deep immunoSEQ assay. Extracted genomic DNA from each cell subset was distributed evenly across all wells of several immunoSEQ 96-well plates, and each plate was treated as a replicate. For unsorted PBMC, around 300 ng of genomic DNA, equivalent to tens of thousands of T cell genomes, went into each replicate PCR. Ten immunoSEQ deep assay plates were used to sequence unsorted PBMC genomic DNA. The purified libraries were quantified using a Qubit 3.0 fluorometer, sized with a Bioanalyzer 2100, and then quantified again using the KAPA Library Quantification kit. Each immunoSEQ 96-well plate was sequenced on its own single-read 150-cycle Illumina NextSeq 550 flow cell. In the source study's methods: Because only junctional sequences without quality scores were contained in the immunoSEQ output, filtering matching that applied to full-length reads could not be performed. To assign V/J genes and CDR3, sequences were annotated using PyIR, a Python wrapper for IgBLAST v1.9, with IMGT germline references. Reads were removed for weak V/J assignments (E-value above 1e-6), missing CDR3, stop codons, out-of-frame junctions, or ambiguous translated residues. V3J clonotypes were defined by identical inferred V gene, J gene, and CDR3 amino acid sequence. Percentage overlap between repertoires was calculated by dividing the number of shared unique clonotypes by the size of the smaller repertoire. Richness of each repertoire was evaluated using RTK rarefaction, the Chao1 estimator, and Recon v2.1 estimates of unobserved clonotypes. In TCRdb, the immuneACCESS table is reduced to in-frame sequences with V and J assigned. These tables do not hold every clone; where another copy was compared, an unresolved V gene accounts for under half, and the others remain unexplained. The D gene and trimming were derived from the DNA, and the V and J assignments and clone size from that table. The table for this sample lists roughly 500,000 clones; less than 80% of them were counted only once. 10% to 15% of the sample comes from the top ten.

The germline V gene (reference sequence) specifies SGHNT as CDR1 and YYREEE as CDR2. CDR3 length: 16 amino acids, cysteine to phenylalanine. The DNA shown is the 48-base CDR3, in frame from base 1. V lost 4 bases and J lost 5 bases, and the count of bases not matched to a germline gene is 6. Healthy HIV-negative adults with no recently reported acute infections or vaccinations were included as donors. Only Caucasian adults living in Nashville, Tennessee, USA were represented among the donors. For unsorted samples, tens of millions of PBMCs were counted and genomic DNA was extracted with the QIAamp DNA Blood Mini kit. After blood collection by leukapheresis, PBMCs were isolated using Ficoll-Histopaque density gradient centrifugation and then cryopreserved in the vapor phase of liquid nitrogen.

Material for sequencing was PBMCs. The chain uses TRBV5-4 and TRBJ2-1, with 13 bases aligning to TRBD2. The receptor's source is a woman aged 40 to 50 in good health. Some clones in this sample may be carry-over from other donors' samples. In nucleotide form, the sequence is TGTGCCAGCAGCCCCAGGACTAGCGGGGGTAACAATGAGCAGTTCTTC. The translation is CASSPRTSGGNNEQFF.